The TCR beta chain under discussion was sequenced for a study of blood T cell repertoires in COVID-19 (TCRdb year 2020). A note on the overall study: Collaborator samples came from the United States, Italy and Spain and covered acute and convalescent phases of COVID-19. The material from the prospective study consisted of cDNA or gDNA derived from T cells, B-cell-depleted T cells, or PBMCs. The dataset comprised deeply sampled blood TCRbeta repertoires from subjects exposed to, actively infected with, or recovered from COVID-19. The repertoires were released in a freely available public database meant as a resource for research on the immune response to SARS-CoV-2. The samples were drawn from two sources: the first 160 participants of the ongoing ImmuneRACE study, and some 1,300 subjects contributed by 6 global collaborators. A de-identified subject ID, COVID-19 status, age in years and sex were almost always included in the sample metadata. HLA class I and class II types, where available, came from metadata supplied by the sample provider rather than from assay-based typing. Here is what the overall study found, with its caveats: How much clinical and demographic metadata was included differed by source and by participant, and the metadata was provided uncurated.

Note on this clone: Its antigen has not been determined. No much larger clone exists at a distance of one base, and base qualities are not known.

Each collaborating institution followed its own protocols to collect whole blood in K2EDTA tubes. Collaborator samples were shipped for TCRbeta analysis as frozen whole blood, isolated PBMCs, or DNA extracted from either sample type. The V and J ends are trimmed by 5 bases and 7 bases, leaving 20 bases between them. The germline V gene supplies CDR1 MDHEN and CDR2 SYDVKM. The CDR3 goes from the cysteine to the phenylalanine over 15 residues. This entry keeps only the CDR3 DNA: 45 bases, framed from base 1. TCRbeta CDR3 regions were amplified from genomic DNA by means of the immunoSEQ Assay, a bias-controlled multiplex PCR. Regarding the original processing steps: Within the assay, amplification of reference gene primers was used to estimate how many nucleated cells each sample contained. To quantify the absolute abundance of each unique TCRbeta CDR3 rearrangement, sequence reads were collapsed and filtered. Productive Simpson clonality was computed per sample as the square root of Simpson's diversity index over productive rearrangements. In TCRdb, the immuneACCESS table is reduced to in-frame sequences with V and J assigned. These tables do not hold every clone; where another copy was compared, an unresolved V gene accounts for under half, and the others remain unexplained. V, J and clone size reflect that table, while D and trimming were determined from the DNA. The sample data list around 250,000 clones, and roughly 82% of these were observed just once. The leading ten clones occupy approximately 13% of the sample.

Sequenced material: peripheral blood. The rearranged segments are TRBV28 and TRBJ1-2; the D gene is unclear. This TCR was recovered from an elderly man with acute or convalescent COVID-19. The nucleotide sequence is TGTGCCAGCAGTCCACCCGGAAGGCGGATGGGTGGCTACACCTTC. This gives the protein CASSPPGRRMGGYTF.